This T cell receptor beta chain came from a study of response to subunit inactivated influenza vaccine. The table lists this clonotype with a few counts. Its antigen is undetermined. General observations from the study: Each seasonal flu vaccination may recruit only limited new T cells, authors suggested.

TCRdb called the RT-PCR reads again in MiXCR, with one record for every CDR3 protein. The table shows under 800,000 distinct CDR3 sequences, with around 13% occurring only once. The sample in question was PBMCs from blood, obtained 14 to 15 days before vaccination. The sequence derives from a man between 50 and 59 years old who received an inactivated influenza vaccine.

Written as DNA, the CDR3 is TGTGCCAGCAGTTTCCCCGGCAGCCACATCAAAAACATTCAGTACTTC. Translating gives CASSFPGSHIKNIQYF. The V gene is TRBV12-3 or TRBV12-4, the J gene TRBJ2-4; D is unclear. The CDR3 sequence is 16 residues long. Trimming removed 3 bases at V and 3 bases at J, with 15 bases between.